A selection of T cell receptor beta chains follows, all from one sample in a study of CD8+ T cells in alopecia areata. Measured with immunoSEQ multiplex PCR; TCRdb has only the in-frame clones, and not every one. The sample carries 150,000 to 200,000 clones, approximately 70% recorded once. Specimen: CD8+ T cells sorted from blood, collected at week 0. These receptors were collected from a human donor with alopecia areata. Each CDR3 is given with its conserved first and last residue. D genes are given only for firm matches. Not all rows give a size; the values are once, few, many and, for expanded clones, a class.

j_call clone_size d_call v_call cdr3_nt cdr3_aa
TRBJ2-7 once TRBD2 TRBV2 TGTGCCAGCAGAGAGACTAGCGGGGGGGACCAGTACTTC CASRETSGGDQYF
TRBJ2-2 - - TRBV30 TGTGCCTGCACAGGGTCTACCGGGGAGCTGTTTTTT CACTGSTGELFF
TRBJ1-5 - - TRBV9 TGTGCCAGCAGCCCTTCGACAGCATACAATCAGCCCCAGCATTTT CASSPSTAYNQPQHF
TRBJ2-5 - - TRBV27 TGTGCCAGCAGTGGGGGTCGGACCCAGTACTTC CASSGGRTQYF
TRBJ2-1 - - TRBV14 TGTGCCAGCAGCCAAGTAGGGACTGAGCAGTTCTTC CASSQVGTEQFF
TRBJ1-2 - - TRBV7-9 TGTGCCAGCAGCCCCAGGGACGGCGGCTACACCTTC CASSPRDGGYTF
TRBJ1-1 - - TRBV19 TGTGCCAGTAAACAACCCGGGCAGAACACTGAAGCTTTCTTT CASKQPGQNTEAFF
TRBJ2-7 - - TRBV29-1 TGCAGCGTTGAAGAGGTCCCCTACGAGCAGTACTTC CSVEEVPYEQYF
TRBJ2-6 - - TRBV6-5 TGTGCCAGCGGGATCGCTGGGGCCAACGTCCTGACTTTC CASGIAGANVLTF
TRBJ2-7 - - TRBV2 TGTGCCAGCAGCCAAGGACATCTCTACGAGCAGTACTTC CASSQGHLYEQYF